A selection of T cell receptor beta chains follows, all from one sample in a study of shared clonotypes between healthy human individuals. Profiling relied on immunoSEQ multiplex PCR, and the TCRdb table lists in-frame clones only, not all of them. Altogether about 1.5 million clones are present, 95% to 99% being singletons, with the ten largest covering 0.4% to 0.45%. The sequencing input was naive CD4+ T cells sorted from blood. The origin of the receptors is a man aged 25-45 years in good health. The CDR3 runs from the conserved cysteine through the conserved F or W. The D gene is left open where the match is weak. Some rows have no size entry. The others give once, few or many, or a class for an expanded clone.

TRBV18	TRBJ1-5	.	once	TGTGCCAGCTCACCAGCCCCGAACGGGGGCAATCAGCCCCAGCATTTT	CASSPAPNGGNQPQHF
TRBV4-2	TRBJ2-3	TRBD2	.	TGTGCCAGCAGCCAACGGGCACTAGCGGGACCGGGGGACCGCACAGATACGCAGTATTTT	CASSQRALAGPGDRTDTQYF
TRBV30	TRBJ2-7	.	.	TGTGCCTGGAGTGTACGGACTAACCTCAACTACGAGCAGTACTTC	CAWSVRTNLNYEQYF
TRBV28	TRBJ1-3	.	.	TGTGCCAGCAGCCCTGGGGCGGAGGGAATGATAGGCTTT	CASSPGAEGMIGF
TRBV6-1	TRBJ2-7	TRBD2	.	TGTGCCAGCGGGGGACTAGCATCCCCGTACGAGCAGTACTTC	CASGGLASPYEQYF
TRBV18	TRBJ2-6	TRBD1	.	TGTGCCAGCTCACCAAGGAGGGACAGGGGATCTGGGGCCAACGTCCTGACTTTC	CASSPRRDRGSGANVLTF
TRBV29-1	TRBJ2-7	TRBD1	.	TGCAGCGTAGGGGACAGTACCTACGAGCAGTACTTC	CSVGDSTYEQYF
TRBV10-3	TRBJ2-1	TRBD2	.	TGTGCCATCAGGAGGACTAGCGGGAGTTTCAATGAGCAGTTCTTC	CAIRRTSGSFNEQFF
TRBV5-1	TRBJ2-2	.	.	TGCGCCAGCAGCTTTAGGGGGACTTTTAACACCGGGGAGCTGTTTTTT	CASSFRGTFNTGELFF
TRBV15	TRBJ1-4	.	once	TGTGCCACCAGCGGGAGACAGAGCAGAGGGGAAAAACTGTTTTTT	CATSGRQSRGEKLFF
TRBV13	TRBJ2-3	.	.	TGTGCCAGCAGCCTCTCGGGAACAGATACGCAGTATTTT	CASSLSGTDTQYF
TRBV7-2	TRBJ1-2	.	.	TGTGCCAGCAGCTTAGCCAGTGGGGGCCGGCAGGATGGCTACACCTTC	CASSLASGGRQDGYTF
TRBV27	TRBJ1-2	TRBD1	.	TGTGCCAGCAGTTCGCCAGGGGGGAGGGGTGGCTACACCTTC	CASSSPGGRGGYTF
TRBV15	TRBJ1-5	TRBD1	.	TGTGCCACCAGCAAGGGACAGGGGTTTCAGCCCCAGCATTTT	CATSKGQGFQPQHF
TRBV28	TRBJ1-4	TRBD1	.	TGTGCCAGCAGCCTAGGGACAGCCCGTAATGAAAAACTGTTTTTT	CASSLGTARNEKLFF
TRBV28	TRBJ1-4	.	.	TGTGCCAGCAGTTTAGAGATTGCAACTAATGAAAAACTGTTTTTT	CASSLEIATNEKLFF
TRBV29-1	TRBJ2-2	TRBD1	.	TGCAGCGTAACCGATTGGGACAGACCGAACACCGGGGAGCTGTTTTTT	CSVTDWDRPNTGELFF
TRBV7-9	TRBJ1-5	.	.	TGTGCCAGCAGCTTAGATCGCCAGGACAATAGCAATCAGCCCCAGCATTTT	CASSLDRQDNSNQPQHF
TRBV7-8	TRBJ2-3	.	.	TGTGCCAGCAGCCACGACCCCACAGATACGCAGTATTTT	CASSHDPTDTQYF
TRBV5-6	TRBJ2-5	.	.	TGTGCCAGCAGCAGAGAGCCGCGAGAAGAGACCCAGTACTTC	CASSREPREETQYF